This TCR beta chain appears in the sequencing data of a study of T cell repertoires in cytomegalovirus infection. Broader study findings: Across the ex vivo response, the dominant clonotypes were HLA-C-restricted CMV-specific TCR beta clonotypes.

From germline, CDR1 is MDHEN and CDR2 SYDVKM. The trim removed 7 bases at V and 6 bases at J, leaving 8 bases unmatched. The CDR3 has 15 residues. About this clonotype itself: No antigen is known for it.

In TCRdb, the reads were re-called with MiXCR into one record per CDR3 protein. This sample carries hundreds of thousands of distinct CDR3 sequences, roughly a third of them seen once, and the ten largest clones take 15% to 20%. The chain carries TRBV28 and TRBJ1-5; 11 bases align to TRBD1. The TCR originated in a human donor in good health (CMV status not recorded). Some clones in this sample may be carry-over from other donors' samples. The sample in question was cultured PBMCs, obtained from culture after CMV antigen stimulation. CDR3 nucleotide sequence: TGTGCCAGCACCTCCAGGACAGGGGGCATTCAGCCCCAGCATTTT. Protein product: CASTSRTGGIQPQHF. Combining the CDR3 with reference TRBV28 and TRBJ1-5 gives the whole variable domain DVKVTQSSRYLVKRTGEKVFLECVQDMDHENMFWYRQDPGLGLRLIYFSYDVKMKEKGDIPEGYSVSREKKERFSLILESASTNQTSMYLCASTSRTGGIQPQHFGDGTRLSIL.